This TCR beta chain was sequenced during a study of graft-versus-host responses after intestinal transplantation. The germline V gene has CDR1 SGHTA and CDR2 FQGNSA. This CDR3 comprises 14 residues. V lost 5 bases and J lost 4, with 14 bases in between. Assay used: immunoSEQ multiplex PCR; TCRdb lists only in-frame clones, some missing. The data contain 150,000 or so clones, 80% to 95% of them seen just once; the ten biggest clones take up roughly 0.19%. For this clone: As yet, its antigen is unknown.

Study results and caveats: Allografts of patients with graft-donor T cell macrochimerism showed high graft-versus-host to host-versus-graft clone ratios.

The V call is TRBV7-2, the J call TRBJ1-2; no reliable D call. The starting material was unstimulated CD4+ T cells sorted from spleen or lymph node cells, obtained before intestinal transplant. This receptor was taken from a human donor who received an intestinal transplant. CDR3 in DNA: TGTGCCAGCAGCCACGACGGGCCCGGCTATGGCTACACCTTC. Protein: CASSHDGPGYGYTF.